The 26 T cell receptor beta chains given below trace back to one sample, sequenced in a study of T cell responses to AZD1222 COVID-19 vaccine. Using immunoSEQ multiplex PCR, the repertoire was profiled, and TCRdb retains in-frame clones only, with some absent. The sample comprises approximately 120,000 clones, approximately 86% of which are singletons, and approximately 4.7% rests with the top ten. This sample comprised peripheral blood, obtained on day 0 of AZD1222 vaccination. The receptors were gathered from an adult in good health.

V is TRBV18 and J is TRBJ1-4; 7 bases are a match to TRBD1. The CDR3 runs to 16 residues. Germline lookup yields CDR1 KGHSH and CDR2 LQKENI. Germline trimming cut 6 bases from V and 5 bases from J; bases unmatched to any gene: 12. DNA of the CDR3: TGTGCCAGCTCTCGCTACCCGGGACAGACCAATGAAAAACTGTTTTTT. This gives the protein CASSRYPGQTNEKLFF.

This chain uses TRBV28 with TRBJ1-2; 11 bases align to TRBD1. The germline gives CDR1 MDHEN, CDR2 SYDVKM. There are 15 residues in the CDR3. V lost 4 bases, J lost 4 bases, and 5 bases stayed unmatched. The CDR3 here is CASSWTGGVVYGYTF. Written as DNA, the CDR3 is TGTGCCAGCAGTTGGACAGGGGGCGTCGTCTATGGCTACACCTTC.

This clone is medium-sized. The CDR3: CASSLAQGETDTQYF. CDR3 nucleotides: TGTGCCAGCAGTTTAGCACAGGGGGAAACAGATACGCAGTATTTT. V usage is TRBV28 and J usage is TRBJ2-3, with 8 positions matching TRBD1. With 2 bases clipped from V and 3 bases from J, the junction kept 4 bases outside the gene matches. Germline assignment: CDR1 MDHEN and CDR2 SYDVKM. CDR3 length: 15 amino acids.

CDR3 DNA sequence: TGCAGCGTCTTAGGGACAGGGGAATACGAGCAGTACTTC. Protein: CSVLGTGEYEQYF. This chain uses TRBV29-1 with TRBJ2-7; 10 bases are a match to TRBD1. The germline gives CDR1 SQVTM, CDR2 ANQGSEA. The CDR3 loop spans 13 amino acids. Unmatched junction bases numbered 6, after V lost 6 bases and J lost 4 bases.

V and J are TRBV4-3 and TRBJ2-1, with TRBD2 identical over 7 bases. CDR3 length: 18 amino acids. Germline loops: CDR1 LGHNA, CDR2 YSLEER. Losses at the gene ends were 2 bases for V and 3 bases for J; bases not matched to a gene: 13. The chain's CDR3 is CASSQFPTAGGGYNEQFF. The CDR3 DNA sequence: TGCGCCAGCAGCCAATTCCCAACGGCCGGCGGGGGCTACAATGAGCAGTTCTTC.

This rearrangement joins TRBV4-2 to TRBJ2-3; 10 bases line up with TRBD2. Germline V gene data show CDR1 as LGHNA and CDR2 as YNFKEQ. The junction had 3 bases not matched to a gene; V was cut back by 0 bases and J by 0 bases. The CDR3 has 17 amino acids. Here the CDR3 reads CASSQDVLAGSTDTQYF. The CDR3 coding sequence is TGTGCCAGCAGCCAAGATGTACTAGCGGGGAGCACAGATACGCAGTATTTT.

In DNA, the CDR3 is TGTGCCAGCAGTATAAACCCGGGGCGAGAGGGGAACACTGAAGCTTTCTTT. It specifies CASSINPGREGNTEAFF. The V gene is TRBV28, the J gene TRBJ1-1; D possibly corresponds to TRBD1 (5 bases). CDR3 length equals 17 residues. Germline V gene sequence: CDR1 MDHEN, CDR2 SYDVKM. V was shortened by 5 bases and J by 1 base, with 20 bases between the two germline ends.

The chain employs TRBV28 and TRBJ1-1; D unresolved. From germline, CDR1 is MDHEN and CDR2 SYDVKM. Deletions cut 5 bases from V and 3 bases from J, with 16 bases between. This CDR3 has 15 amino acids. The CDR3: CASSVPLPLDTEAFF. In DNA, the CDR3 is TGTGCCAGCAGTGTGCCCCTCCCGCTGGACACTGAAGCTTTCTTT.

V gene TRBV2 combines with J gene TRBJ1-3; D gene ambiguous. The ends were cut back, 5 bases at V and 3 bases at J, with 14 bases in the middle. Germline CDR1 reads SNHLY; CDR2 reads FYNNEI. This CDR3 is built from 15 residues. The CDR3 reads CASSSEVGFGNTIYF. Written as DNA, the CDR3 is TGTGCCAGCAGTTCCGAGGTCGGTTTTGGAAACACCATATATTTT.

This chain connects TRBV11-2 to TRBJ1-6, with 7 bases matching TRBD1. V shed 0 bases, J shed 3 bases, and the junction held 2 bases outside the gene matches. CDR1 is SGHAT, CDR2 FQNNGV, per germline. This CDR3 region has 16 residues. CDR3 nucleotide sequence: TGTGCCAGCAGCTTAGAATGGGACAGCTATAATTCACCCCTCCACTTT. Translating it yields CASSLEWDSYNSPLHF.

V and J are TRBV6-5 and TRBJ2-6; no firm D call. This CDR3 region has 15 residues. Germline CDR1 reads MNHEY; CDR2 reads SVGAGI. V was clipped by 6 bases and J by 2 bases, with 11 bases between them. The DNA of the CDR3 is TGTGCCAGCAGCTTGGAAGGGACTGGGGCCAACGTCCTGACTTTC. This codes for CASSLEGTGANVLTF.

The chain combines TRBV5-1 with TRBJ1-1, with a tentative D call TRBD1 (6 bases). The germline V gene encodes CDR1 SGHRS and CDR2 YFSETQ. The CDR3 has 14 residues. Trimming took 3 bases from V and 7 from J, leaving 16 bases between them. The CDR3 nucleotides are TGCGCCAGCAGCTGGGCATGGGGGGCGAGTGAAGCTTTCTTT. Protein: CASSWAWGASEAFF.

This sequence joins TRBV5-4 and TRBJ1-2; possible D gene TRBD1, 5 bases. Germline CDR1 and CDR2: SGHNT and YYREEE (reference sequence). Trimming stripped 5 bases from V and 2 bases from J, with 10 bases between. The CDR3 spans 13 residues. As DNA, the CDR3 is TGTGCCAGCAGAGGGGTCGGGAACTATGGCTACACCTTC. It translates to CASRGVGNYGYTF.

The count of this clone is one. V gene TRBV6-4 combines with J gene TRBJ1-1; 8 bases map to TRBD1. Unmatched junction bases numbered 10, after V lost 6 bases and J lost 7 bases. The CDR3 spans 14 residues. Looked up from germline, CDR1 is MRHNA and CDR2 is SNTAGT. CDR3 sequence: CASRHTGGWDEAFF. The CDR3 nucleotides are TGTGCCAGCAGGCATACAGGGGGTTGGGATGAAGCTTTCTTT.

V gene TRBV3-1 (or the pseudogene TRBV3-2) combines with J gene TRBJ2-3; 15 bases line up with TRBD2. The J segment lost 2 bases and the V segment lost 5 bases, leaving 20 bases of the junction unmatched. This CDR3 is built from 22 residues. CDR1 LGHDT and CDR2 YNNKEL come from the germline V gene (reference sequence). CDR3: CASSTRTSGGVGPHNNTDTQYF. The CDR3 region has the DNA TGTGCCAGCAGCACTAGGACTAGCGGGGGGGTCGGTCCGCACAACAACACAGATACGCAGTATTTT.

In its sample, this clone was seen once. V usage is TRBV27 and J usage is TRBJ2-1, with 7 bases aligning to TRBD2. Germline V lookup: CDR1 MNHEY, CDR2 SMNVEV (reference sequence). J lost 5 bases, V lost 6 bases, and 7 bases had no gene match. The CDR3 loop spans 14 amino acids. The CDR3 loop reads CASRKGGLNNEQFF. The DNA for the CDR3 is TGTGCCAGCAGAAAGGGAGGGCTGAACAATGAGCAGTTCTTC.

The gene calls are TRBV28 and TRBJ2-1, with D possibly being TRBD1 (5 bases). Trimming stripped 2 bases from V and 6 bases from J, with 14 bases between. This CDR3 region has 15 residues. CDR1 and CDR2 from the germline V gene are MDHEN and SYDVKM. CDR3 DNA: TGTGCCAGCAGTTTACAGGGATCCCTGGCCAATGAGCAGTTCTTC. Translated, it gives CASSLQGSLANEQFF.

The chain uses TRBV6-5 and TRBJ1-2; D may be TRBD1 (5 bases). Germline V lookup: CDR1 MNHEY, CDR2 SVGAGI. This CDR3 spans 13 amino acids. V was clipped by 6 bases and J by 4 bases, with 12 bases between them. The DNA for the CDR3 is TGTGCCAGCAGCCAGGGACGGACCTATGGCTACACCTTC. Protein product: CASSQGRTYGYTF.

The chain couples TRBV19 to TRBJ1-5; no definite D call. V was clipped by 5 bases and J by 1 base, with 24 bases between them. The CDR3 is 19 amino acids. Looked up from germline, CDR1 is LNHDA and CDR2 is SQIVND (reference sequence). CDR3 amino acids: CASSSRWGDILKSNQPQHF. Here the CDR3 DNA reads TGTGCCAGTAGTTCTCGTTGGGGAGACATCCTGAAAAGCAATCAGCCCCAGCATTTT. Looking up the rest from reference TRBV19 and TRBJ1-5 gives the full variable domain: DGGITQSPKYLFRKEGQNVTLSCEQNLNHDAMYWYRQDPGQGLRLIYYSQIVNDFQKGDIAEGYSVSREKKESFPLTVTSAQKNPTAFYLCASSSRWGDILKSNQPQHFGDGTRLSIL.

The chain employs TRBV29-1 and TRBJ1-2, with D maybe TRBD1 (5 bases). Germline assignment: CDR1 SQVTM and CDR2 ANQGSEA. The CDR3 extends over 14 amino acids. V lost 3 bases, J lost 4 bases, and 15 bases lay in between. CDR3 loop: CSVEVRGSAYGYTF. For the CDR3, the DNA is TGCAGCGTTGAGGTTAGGGGTTCGGCCTATGGCTACACCTTC.

The rearrangement joins TRBV7-2 to TRBJ2-7; TRBD1 might be the D (5 bases). Between the trimmed V and J ends, which lost 2 bases and 4 bases, there was a span of 12 bases. Per germline, CDR1 SGHTA and CDR2 FQGNSA. The CDR3 extends over 14 amino acids. Here the CDR3 DNA reads TGTGCCAGCAGCTTACCCCAGGGTGGGTACGAGCAGTACTTC. Protein sequence: CASSLPQGGYEQYF.

The chain couples TRBV29-1 to TRBJ1-1; no clear D gene. The CDR3 spans 11 residues. V lost 4 bases and J 1 base, leaving 4 bases between the germline ends. Germline V CDR1 and CDR2: SQVTM, ANQGSEA. The CDR3: CSVGENTEAFF. CDR3 sequence (DNA): TGCAGCGTTGGTGAGAACACTGAAGCTTTCTTT.

This clone was seen a handful of times. V usage is TRBV27 and J usage is TRBJ2-5; D gene ambiguous. Looked up from germline, CDR1 is MNHEY and CDR2 is SMNVEV (reference sequence). CDR3 length: 17 amino acids. The V end was cut by 4 bases, the J end by 5 bases, with 23 bases between. The CDR3 coding sequence is TGTGCCAGCAGTTCGGCCTTGGGCGGCGCGCCTATGGAGACCCAGTACTTC. It is translated as CASSSALGGAPMETQYF.

The rearrangement uses TRBV10-1 and TRBJ1-1; D remains ambiguous. The CDR3 runs to 13 residues. V lost 3 bases and J lost 6, with 11 bases in between. Germline lookup yields CDR1 WNHNN and CDR2 SYGVQD (reference sequence). CDR3 DNA: TGCGCCAGCAGTGATTTTATGGAATCTGAAGCTTTCTTT. It yields the protein CASSDFMESEAFF.

The chain has TRBV6-5 and TRBJ1-1; D perhaps matches TRBD1 (5 bases). The V and J ends lost 4 bases and 2 bases respectively, with 11 bases between them. CDR1 is MNHEY, CDR2 SVGAGI, per germline. CDR3 length equals 14 residues. CDR3 bases: TGTGCCAGCAGTTCCGGGGGGAGAAACACTGAAGCTTTCTTT. Protein product: CASSSGGRNTEAFF.

V gene TRBV19 combines with J gene TRBJ1-5; unclear D gene. Trimming left V 1 base short and J 0 bases short, with 10 bases between. The V gene's germline CDR1 is LNHDA and CDR2 SQIVND (reference sequence). CDR3 length: 16 amino acids. The CDR3 sequence is CASSIGGGYSNQPQHF. CDR3 nucleotides: TGTGCCAGTAGTATAGGGGGAGGATATAGCAATCAGCCCCAGCATTTT.